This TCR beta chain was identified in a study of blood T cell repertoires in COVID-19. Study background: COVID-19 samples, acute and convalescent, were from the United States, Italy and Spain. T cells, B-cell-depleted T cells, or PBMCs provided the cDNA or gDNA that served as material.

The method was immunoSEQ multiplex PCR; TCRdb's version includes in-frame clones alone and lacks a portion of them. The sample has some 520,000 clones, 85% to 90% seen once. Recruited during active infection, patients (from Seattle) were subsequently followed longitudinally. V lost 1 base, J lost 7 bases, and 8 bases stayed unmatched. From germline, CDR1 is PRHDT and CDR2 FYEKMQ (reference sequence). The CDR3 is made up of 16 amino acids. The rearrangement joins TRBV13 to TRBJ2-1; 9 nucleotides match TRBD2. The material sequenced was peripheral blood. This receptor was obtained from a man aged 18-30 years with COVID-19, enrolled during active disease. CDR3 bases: TGTGCCAGCAGCTTAGACGGCGGGAGGGCACCGAATGAGCAGTTCTTC. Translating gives CASSLDGGRAPNEQFF.